This T cell receptor beta chain was captured in a study of cytomegalovirus exposure and HLA in healthy donors. Study observations and caveats: The classifier reportedly diagnosed cytomegalovirus status with high specificity and sensitivity. An ancestry cluster, one associated with Asian ancestry, reportedly showed fewer N-insertions than the approximately 720-donor mean in a later analysis. Judged likely to be a sequencing artifact was a cluster of highly shared sequence variants.

PCR employed 60 Vbeta and 13 Jbeta primers. Sequencing used immunoSEQ multiplex PCR; TCRdb keeps in-frame clones, though not all of them. Among about 200,000 clones listed, roughly four fifths were seen once. On this clone: Its antigen is still unknown.

The CDR3 has 16 residues. CDR1 is SGHTA, CDR2 FQGTGA, per germline. With 5 bases clipped from V and 1 base from J, the junction kept 5 bases outside the gene matches. The sequence derives from a woman in her forties or fifties in good health and CMV-seropositive. Sequenced: PBMCs. This chain links TRBV7-3 with TRBJ2-2; 9 nucleotides line up with TRBD1. CDR3 sequence reads: CASSVQGAENTGELFF. CDR3 DNA: TGTGCCAGCAGCGTACAGGGGGCAGAGAACACCGGGGAGCTGTTTTTT.